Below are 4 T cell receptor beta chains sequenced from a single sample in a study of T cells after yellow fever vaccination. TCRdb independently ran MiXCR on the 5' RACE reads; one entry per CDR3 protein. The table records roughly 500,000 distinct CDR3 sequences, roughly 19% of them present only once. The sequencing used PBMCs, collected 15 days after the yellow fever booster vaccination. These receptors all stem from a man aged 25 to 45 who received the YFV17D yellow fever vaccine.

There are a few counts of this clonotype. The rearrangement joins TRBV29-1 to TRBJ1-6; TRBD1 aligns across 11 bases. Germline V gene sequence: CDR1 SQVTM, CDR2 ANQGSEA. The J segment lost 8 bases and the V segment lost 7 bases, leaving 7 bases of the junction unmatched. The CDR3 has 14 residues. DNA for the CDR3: TGCAGCGCTCGTACGGGACAGGGGGATTCACCCCTCCACTTT. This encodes CSARTGQGDSPLHF. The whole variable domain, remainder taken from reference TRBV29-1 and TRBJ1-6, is SAVISQKPSRDICQRGTSLTIQCQVDSQVTMMFWYRQQPGQSLTLIATANQGSEATYESGFVIDKFPISRPNLTFSTLTVSNMSPEDSSIYLCSARTGQGDSPLHFGNGTRLTVT.

The CDR3 here is CASSRVSGFGTDTQYF. The CDR3 bases are TGTGCCAGCAGTCGAGTATCCGGATTCGGTACAGATACGCAGTATTTT. The V and J genes are TRBV7-2 and TRBJ2-3, with D unresolved. This CDR3 has 16 residues. Trimming stripped 6 bases from V and 3 bases from J, with 19 bases between. CDR1 and CDR2 from the germline V gene are SGHTA and FQGNSA.

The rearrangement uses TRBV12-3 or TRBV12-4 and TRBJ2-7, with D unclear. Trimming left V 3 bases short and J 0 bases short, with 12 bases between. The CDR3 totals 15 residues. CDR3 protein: CASSFYAASSYEQYF. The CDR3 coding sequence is TGTGCCAGCAGTTTTTATGCGGCCAGCTCCTACGAGCAGTACTTC.

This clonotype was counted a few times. The CDR3 DNA reads as TGTGCCAGCAGTTCCCGTGCCCCAAACGGGCCCCGAGAGACCCAGTACTTC. This encodes CASSSRAPNGPRETQYF. The chain uses TRBV28 and TRBJ2-5; no clear D. Germline V gives CDR1 MDHEN, CDR2 SYDVKM. Trimming took 4 bases from V and 4 from J, leaving 22 bases between them. The CDR3 is 17 residues long.